The 13 T cell receptor beta chains reported below all come from one sample, sequenced in a study of tumor-infiltrating lymphocytes in primary liver carcinoma. From unsorted bulk tissue weighing about 20-32 mg, DNA and RNA were co-extracted. TCR beta cDNA was reverse-transcribed from 500 ng of total RNA. The reaction used a constant-region primer and ProtoScript II reverse transcriptase. Libraries for TCR beta were built through three nested multiplex PCR rounds, which together made up a slightly modified ARM-PCR procedure. Each of the first two PCR rounds ran nine to ten cycles with TRBV1-TRBV30 forward and C-beta reverse primers. In TCRdb, the multiplex PCR reads were re-called with MiXCR into one record per CDR3 protein. The table includes 50,000 or so distinct CDR3 sequences, 70% to 80% detected once. Specimen: liver tumor tissue from sampling region 5. Subset described: tumor region T5, tumor centre. Receptors were obtained from a man aged 35 to 55 with primary liver carcinoma and hepatitis B virus infection.

The genes are TRBV4-1 and TRBJ2-5; 11 nucleotides agree with TRBD2. V lost 2 bases and J lost 4; bases outside the gene matches: 6. CDR1 is MGHRA, CDR2 YSYEKL, per germline. This CDR3 spans 16 amino acids. In DNA, the CDR3 is TGCGCCAGCAGCCAAAGTCAAGGACTAGCGGGAGAGACCCAGTACTTC. Translation: CASSQSQGLAGETQYF.

About this clonotype itself: Just one base apart from a much larger clone, this may be a read error. The chain recombines TRBV2 with TRBJ1-6; a possible D gene is TRBD1 (5 bases). Germline CDR1 and CDR2: SNHLY and FYNNEI. CDR3 length: 12 amino acids. With 7 bases removed from V and 8 bases from J, the gap between germline ends came to 9 bases. CDR3 in DNA: TGTGCCAGCAATGTGGGGGATTCACCCCTCCACTTT. Translated, it gives CASNVGDSPLHF. Complete variable domain (other parts from reference TRBV2 and TRBJ1-6): EPEVTQTPSHQVTQMGQEVILRCVPISNHLYFYWYRQILGQKVEFLVSFYNNEISEKSEIFDDQFSVERPDGSNFTLKIRSTKLEDSAMYFCASNVGDSPLHFGNGTRLTVT.

With respect to this clonotype: Germline is not matched at one junction end, which may reflect a read error. The V call is TRBV4-3, the J call TRBJ2-3; 11 bases fit TRBD2. This CDR3 has 14 residues. CDR1 and CDR2 (germline): LGHNA, YSLEER. The CDR3 loop reads CASNPTSGTDTLYF. In DNA, the CDR3 is TGCGCCAGCAACCCGACTAGCGGGACAGATACGCTGTATTTT.

The table lists this clonotype with a count of one. The chain employs TRBV11-3 and TRBJ2-1; D is uncertain. V lost 1 base, J lost 11 bases, and 12 bases lay in between. The CDR3 length is 13 residues. CDR1 is SGHNT, CDR2 YENEEA, per germline. The CDR3 sequence is CASSLGVSNKQFF. DNA of the CDR3: TGTGCCAGCAGCTTAGGCGTCTCGAACAAGCAGTTCTTC.

The chain has TRBV4-3 and TRBJ1-2, with D tentatively TRBD1 (5 bases). Germline V gene lookup returns CDR1 LGHNA and CDR2 YSLEER. This CDR3 contains 15 residues. V shed 3 bases and J shed 4 bases, with 15 bases lying between them. In DNA form, the CDR3 reads TGCGCCAGCAGCCATAGTCCCGGGGGTTCCTATGGCTACACCTTC. This encodes CASSHSPGGSYGYTF.

The chain has TRBV20-1 and TRBJ2-1, with TRBD2 matching over 12 bases. CDR1 DFQATT and CDR2 SNEGSKA come from the germline V gene (reference sequence). The CDR3 loop spans 14 amino acids. Trimming took 8 bases from V and 8 from J; bases not matched to a gene: 10. The CDR3 region has the DNA TGCAGTACCGCTAGCGGGAGGGCCATGGATGAGCAGTTCTTC. This encodes CSTASGRAMDEQFF.

V gene TRBV6-5 combines with J gene TRBJ2-1; D gene unclear. The germline CDR1 and CDR2 sequences are MNHEY and SVGAGI. The CDR3 consists of 12 residues. Trimming cost V 5 bases and J 6 bases, with 8 bases left between them. For the CDR3, the DNA is TGTGCCAGCAGTCAACTTAGCAATGAGCAGTTCTTC. It is translated as CASSQLSNEQFF.

Notes on this clonotype: The junction departs from germline at one end; a sequencing error may be responsible. V is TRBV11-2 and J is TRBJ2-7; 11 bases line up with TRBD2. Germline CDR1 and CDR2: SGHAT and FQNNGV. The CDR3 totals 20 residues. The CDR3 bases are TGTGCCAACAGCTTGAGGGAGGGGAGGACTAGCGGGCTCAGCTGCTACGATCAGTACTTC. As protein: CANSLREGRTSGLSCYDQYF.

The J gene is TRBJ2-1, the V gene TRBV4-3; D gene ambiguous. From germline, CDR1 is LGHNA and CDR2 YSLEER. The CDR3 extends over 16 amino acids. Trimming pared 9 bases from V and 4 bases from J, leaving 22 bases between. The DNA of the CDR3 is TGCGCCAGTAGTCAAGATCCCTACTCAGGATACAATGAGCAGTTCTTC. This codes for CASSQDPYSGYNEQFF.

This clonotype was found many times. This sequence joins TRBV28 and TRBJ2-1; TRBD1 might be the D (5 bases). This CDR3 is 15 amino acids long. Germline V gene data show CDR1 as MDHEN and CDR2 as SYDVKM. Deletions cut 2 bases from V and 7 bases from J, with 15 bases between. The CDR3 nucleotides read TGTGCCAGCAGTTTAGTTGGGGCATCTGGGAATGAGCAGTTCTTC. Translated: CASSLVGASGNEQFF.

This rearrangement joins TRBV11-2 to TRBJ1-6; no clear D. The germline gives CDR1 SGHAT, CDR2 FQNNGV. The CDR3 is 15 amino acids. V lost 7 bases and J lost 7, with 17 bases in between. The CDR3 bases are TGTGCCAGCAACTATACCCCGGGAGGAAATTCACCCCTCCACTTT. It encodes CASNYTPGGNSPLHF.

Of note for this clonotype: The CDR3 carries no conserved terminal phenylalanine or tryptophan, so it likely arises from a read error. No DNA is shown, since the ends of the CDR3 on it are uncertain; the CDR3 is the one TCRdb lists. This sequence joins TRBV4-3 and TRBJ2-7; the D segment call TRBD2 is taken from the table without a DNA check. Germline CDR1 and CDR2: LGHNA and YSLEER. 16 amino acids form the CDR3, both terminal residues included. This chain's CDR3 is CASSPKWGGGFYDQYL.

On this clonotype itself: Germline and junction disagree at one end, which may indicate a read error. The chain employs TRBV28 and TRBJ2-7; maybe TRBD1 (7 bases). CDR1 is MDHEN, CDR2 SYDVKM, per germline. This CDR3 spans 13 amino acids. The CDR3 region has the DNA TGTGCCGGCAGTCCCGGACAGGACTACGAACAGTACTTC. Translating gives CAGSPGQDYEQYF. Filled out from reference TRBV28 and TRBJ2-7, the complete variable domain reads DVKVTQSSRYLVKRTGEKVFLECVQDMDHENMFWYRQDPGLGLRLIYFSYDVKMKEKGDIPEGYSVSREKKERFSLILESASTNQTSMYLCAGSPGQDYEQYFGPGTRLTVT.